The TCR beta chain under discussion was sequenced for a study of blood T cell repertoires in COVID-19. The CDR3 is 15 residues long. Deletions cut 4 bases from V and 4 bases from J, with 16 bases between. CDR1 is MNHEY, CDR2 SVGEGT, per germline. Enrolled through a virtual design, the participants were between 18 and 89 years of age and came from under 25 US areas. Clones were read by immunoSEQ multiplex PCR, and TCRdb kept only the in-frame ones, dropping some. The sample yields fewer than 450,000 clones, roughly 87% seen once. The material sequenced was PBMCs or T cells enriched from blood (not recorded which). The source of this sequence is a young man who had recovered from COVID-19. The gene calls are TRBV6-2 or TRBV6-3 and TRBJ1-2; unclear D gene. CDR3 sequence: CASSLLSYFTYGYTF. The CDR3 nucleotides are TGTGCCAGCAGTTTACTCTCGTACTTTACCTATGGCTACACCTTC.